The table lists the clone carrying this T cell receptor beta chain with a few counts. Trimming stripped 7 bases from V and 7 bases from J, with 22 bases between. Germline CDR1 and CDR2: SGHAT and FQNNGV. The CDR3 contains 15 residues. The sample comes from a study of cytomegalovirus exposure and HLA in healthy donors. With 60 Vbeta and 13 Jbeta primers, the PCR was carried out. Libraries were prepared by immunoSEQ multiplex PCR; TCRdb keeps only in-frame clonotypes and omits some of them. The data show under 200,000 clones, 82% seen once. The chain carries TRBV11-2 and TRBJ2-5; a possible D gene is TRBD2 (5 bases). The source of this sequence is a girl between 10 and 17 years old in good health and CMV-seropositive. The material sequenced was PBMCs. CDR3 residues: CASTLFTSSVGTQYF. The DNA of the CDR3 is TGTGCCAGCACCCTCTTTACTAGTTCGGTTGGGACCCAGTACTTC.